Below are 11 T cell receptor beta chains sequenced from a single sample in a study of T cell repertoires in cytomegalovirus infection (dated by TCRdb to between 2019 and 2020). Sequencing took place on an Illumina HiSeq 1500. In-frame beta chains were kept once TCRdb had trimmed the public reads at Q25 with fastp and called clones with MiXCR. Rows merge per CDR3 protein into single entries with the most common DNA and genes. A total of 300,000 to 400,000 distinct CDR3 sequences appear in this sample, around a sixth of them only once. Of the sample, approximately 10% falls within the top ten clones. Sequences were obtained from PBMCs. The receptors originated from a human donor in good health (CMV status not recorded). Some clones in this sample may be carry-over from other donors' samples.

This clonotype has at least ten counts. The chain recombines TRBV19 with TRBJ1-1, with a tentative D call TRBD1 (6 bases). This CDR3 has 16 residues. CDR1 LNHDA and CDR2 SQIVND come from the germline V gene (reference sequence). V was pared by 1 base and J by 0 bases, with 12 bases between. CDR3 region: CASSIGTVYMNTEAFF. The CDR3 DNA reads as TGTGCCAGTAGTATAGGGACAGTTTACATGAACACTGAAGCTTTCTTT.

A word on this clonotype: A much larger clone differs by one base, so this may be a read error. The CDR3 end shows no conserved phenylalanine or tryptophan, and so a read error is likely. V and J are TRBV11-1 and TRBJ2-1; weak D call: TRBD1 (5 bases). The CDR3 covers 16 residues. Trimming pared 7 bases from V and 1 base from J, leaving 17 bases between. CDR1 is SGHAT, CDR2 FQDESV, per germline (reference sequence). CDR3 DNA sequence: TGTGCCAGCATGGGGCCCCTTCACGGGTCCTACAATGAGCAGTTCCTC. Translated: CASMGPLHGSYNEQFL.

This clonotype was counted between two and nine times. The J gene is TRBJ1-4, the V gene TRBV12-3 or TRBV12-4; possible D gene TRBD1, 5 bases. The ends were cut back, 7 bases at V and 0 bases at J, with 9 bases in the middle. CDR3 length: 14 amino acids. The CDR3 sequence: CASKSQATNEKLFF. In DNA form, the CDR3 reads TGTGCCAGCAAATCACAGGCAACTAATGAAAAACTGTTTTTT.

In this sample, this clonotype turned up many times. The V gene is TRBV5-6, the J gene TRBJ2-3, with TRBD1 matching over 7 bases. Per germline, CDR1 SGHDT and CDR2 YYEEEE. CDR3 size: 16 residues. The junction had 15 bases not matched to a gene; V was cut back by 4 bases and J by 7 bases. For the CDR3, the DNA is TGTGCCAGCAGCCCCCGGACAGGTCATTCGGGGAATACGCAGTATTTT. Its translation: CASSPRTGHSGNTQYF.

As DNA, the CDR3 is TGTGCCAGCAGCTTGGAGGGGATTCACGAGCAGTACTTC. Protein product: CASSLEGIHEQYF. The chain carries TRBV5-4 and TRBJ2-7; the D gene is possibly TRBD1 (5 bases). Germline lookup yields CDR1 SGHNT and CDR2 YYREEE (reference sequence). This CDR3 is 13 amino acids long. Trimming left V 0 bases short and J 5 bases short, with 9 bases between.

This chain uses TRBV6-2 or TRBV6-3 with TRBJ2-7; 8 bases align to TRBD1. The CDR3 extends over 13 amino acids. CDR1 and CDR2 (germline): MNHEY, SVGEGT. V was clipped by 5 bases and J by 3 bases; unmatched bases: 3. The CDR3 sequence is CASSATGGYEQYF. The CDR3 DNA follows: TGTGCCAGCAGTGCCACAGGGGGCTACGAGCAGTACTTC.

This clonotype occurred many times. This chain links TRBV7-2 with TRBJ1-6, with no clear D. Trimming stripped 5 bases from V and 8 bases from J, with 7 bases between. The germline CDR1 and CDR2 sequences are SGHTA and FQGNSA. The CDR3 runs 12 residues. CDR3 in amino acids: CASSARHSPLHF. In nucleotides, the CDR3 is TGTGCCAGCAGCGCTAGACATTCACCCCTCCACTTT.

This clonotype occurred many times. This sequence joins TRBV7-2 and TRBJ2-7; 7 positions match TRBD2. J gave up 2 bases and V 1 base, and 2 bases lay outside the gene matches. The CDR3 extends over 14 amino acids. Germline assignment: CDR1 SGHTA and CDR2 FQGNSA. The CDR3 DNA reads TGTGCCAGCAGCTTAGGCGGGGGAGCCTACGAGCAGTACTTC. It specifies CASSLGGGAYEQYF. The whole variable domain, filled in from reference TRBV7-2 and TRBJ2-7, reads GAGVSQSPSNKVTEKGKDVELRCDPISGHTALYWYRQSLGQGLEFLIYFQGNSAPDKSGLPSDRFSAERTGGSVSTLTIQRTQQEDSAVYLCASSLGGGAYEQYFGPGTRLTVT.

As for this clonotype: The CDR3 ends on some other residue instead of the conserved phenylalanine or tryptophan, so this is likely a read error. V gene TRBV18 combines with J gene TRBJ2-3, with 8 bases identical to TRBD2. The length of the CDR3 is 18 residues. Trimming cost V 7 bases and J 0 bases; bases outside gene matches: 15. Germline CDR1 and CDR2: KGHSH and LQKENI. The CDR3 bases are TGTGCCAGCTTGAAAAAGACTATACTAGCGGCAAGCACAGATACGCAGTATTAT. Amino acid sequence: CASLKKTILAASTDTQYY.

The V gene is TRBV19, the J gene TRBJ1-5, with D hard to call. CDR1 is LNHDA and CDR2 is SQIVND in the germline V gene (reference sequence). The CDR3 extends over 12 amino acids. V gave up 5 bases and J gave up 7 bases, with 9 bases separating them. The CDR3 DNA reads as TGTGCCAGTAGTCCGGGCGGGCAGCCCCAGCATTTT. Translation gives CASSPGGQPQHF.

This clonotype was found many times. The genes are TRBV7-6 and TRBJ2-3, with D unresolved. Germline lookup yields CDR1 SGHVS and CDR2 FNYEAQ. With 5 bases removed from V and 1 base from J, the gap between germline ends came to 19 bases. This CDR3 comprises 17 residues. This CDR3 reads CASSGRAALRGTDTQYF. The CDR3 region has the DNA TGTGCCAGCAGCGGACGGGCCGCACTTAGGGGCACAGATACGCAGTATTTT. Supplemented by reference TRBV7-6 and TRBJ2-3, the full variable domain reads GAGVSQSPRYKVTKRGQDVALRCDPISGHVSLYWYRQALGQGPEFLTYFNYEAQQDKSGLPNDRFSAERPEGSISTLTIQRTEQRDSAMYRCASSGRAALRGTDTQYFGPGTRLTVL.